This is a list of T cell receptor beta chains from one sample in a study of blood T cells in healthy people across ages. TCRdb re-analysed the 5' RACE reads in MiXCR, keeping a single row per CDR3 protein. The sample carries about 670,000 distinct CDR3 sequences, over 40% recorded once. Sequencing was done on a sample of blood. Source of these receptors: a woman older than 75 in good health. CDR3s include the opening cysteine and the closing phenylalanine or tryptophan. A D gene is named only where the DNA matches it firmly. Where a row states a size, it is once, few, many or the class of an expanded clone; other rows omit it.

j_gene: TRBJ1-6; v_gene: TRBV28; d_gene: -; abundance: -; CDR3aa: CASSLSVGVGSPLHF; CDR3nt: TGTGCCAGCAGTTTATCTGTTGGGGTAGGATCACCCCTCCACTTT
j_gene: TRBJ1-1; v_gene: TRBV4-1; d_gene: TRBD1; abundance: -; CDR3aa: CASSQVGGTGGPRRTEAFF; CDR3nt: TGCGCCAGCAGCCAAGTGGGCGGGACAGGGGGTCCGCGGCGAACTGAAGCTTTCTTT
j_gene: TRBJ1-5; v_gene: TRBV18; d_gene: -; abundance: few; CDR3aa: CASSGVSNQPQHF; CDR3nt: TGTGCCAGCTCAGGGGTTAGCAATCAGCCCCAGCATTTT
j_gene: TRBJ2-7; v_gene: TRBV6-5; d_gene: -; abundance: many; CDR3aa: CASSSPSISYEQYF; CDR3nt: TGTGCCAGCAGTTCCCCTAGCATATCCTACGAGCAGTACTTC
j_gene: TRBJ1-5; v_gene: TRBV12-3/TRBV12-4; d_gene: TRBD1; abundance: -; CDR3aa: CASTLVGQGSGQPQHF; CDR3nt: TGTGCCAGCACCTTGGTGGGACAGGGGAGCGGGCAGCCCCAGCATTTT
j_gene: TRBJ2-5; v_gene: TRBV3-1; d_gene: -; abundance: -; CDR3aa: CASSPTDTAQETQYF; CDR3nt: TGTGCCAGCAGCCCGACGGACACTGCTCAAGAGACCCAGTACTTC
j_gene: TRBJ2-7; v_gene: TRBV20-1; d_gene: TRBD2; abundance: many; CDR3aa: CSAKGTSGYSYEQYF; CDR3nt: TGCAGTGCTAAAGGGACTAGCGGCTACTCTTACGAGCAGTACTTC
j_gene: TRBJ1-2; v_gene: TRBV14; d_gene: -; abundance: -; CDR3aa: CASSQVEGGGYTF; CDR3nt: TGTGCCAGCAGCCAAGTGGAGGGGGGCGGCTACACCTTC
j_gene: TRBJ2-5; v_gene: TRBV20-1; d_gene: TRBD2; abundance: few; CDR3aa: CSARPLAETQYF; CDR3nt: TGCAGTGCTAGGCCACTAGCGGAGACCCAGTACTTC
j_gene: TRBJ2-7; v_gene: TRBV28; d_gene: -; abundance: once; CDR3aa: CASSLGRGPSYEQYF; CDR3nt: TGTGCCAGCAGTTTGGGGCGGGGGCCCTCCTACGAGCAGTACTTC
j_gene: TRBJ1-1; v_gene: TRBV28; d_gene: -; abundance: -; CDR3aa: CASRRQALNTEAFF; CDR3nt: TGTGCCAGCAGGCGACAGGCCTTGAACACTGAAGCTTTCTTT
j_gene: TRBJ2-5; v_gene: TRBV20-1; d_gene: TRBD2; abundance: -; CDR3aa: CSARSPGLAGPQETQYF; CDR3nt: TGCAGTGCTAGATCTCCGGGACTAGCGGGTCCTCAAGAGACCCAGTACTTC
j_gene: TRBJ1-2; v_gene: TRBV3-1; d_gene: TRBD1; abundance: -; CDR3aa: CASSSGRGRYYGYTF; CDR3nt: TGTGCCAGCAGCTCAGGGAGGGGGCGGTACTATGGCTACACCTTC
j_gene: TRBJ2-3; v_gene: TRBV28; d_gene: -; abundance: -; CDR3aa: CASSLEDAQYF; CDR3nt: TGTGCCAGCAGTTTAGAAGATGCGCAGTATTTT
j_gene: TRBJ1-2; v_gene: TRBV4-2; d_gene: -; abundance: -; CDR3aa: CASSQAHFTQLGGRGYTF; CDR3nt: TGTGCCAGCAGCCAAGCTCACTTCACCCAGCTCGGAGGTCGTGGCTACACCTTC
j_gene: TRBJ1-2; v_gene: TRBV12-3/TRBV12-4; d_gene: -; abundance: many; CDR3aa: CASSLRGDNGAGYTF; CDR3nt: TGTGCCAGCAGTTTAAGAGGAGACAATGGTGCTGGCTACACCTTC
j_gene: TRBJ2-2; v_gene: TRBV3-1; d_gene: TRBD2; abundance: -; CDR3aa: CASSQAAGELFF; CDR3nt: TGTGCCAGCAGCCAAGCAGCGGGAGAGCTGTTTTTT
j_gene: TRBJ2-1; v_gene: TRBV11-2; d_gene: TRBD2; abundance: -; CDR3aa: CASSLVLPSGEGETQFF; CDR3nt: TGTGCCAGCAGCTTAGTTTTGCCTAGCGGGGAAGGAGAGACCCAGTTCTTC
j_gene: TRBJ1-3; v_gene: TRBV10-3; d_gene: -; abundance: -; CDR3aa: CAINGAVGDTIYF; CDR3nt: TGTGCCATCAACGGCGCAGTGGGGGACACCATATATTTT
j_gene: TRBJ2-7; v_gene: TRBV6-6; d_gene: TRBD2; abundance: -; CDR3aa: CASSYALGLAGDYEQYF; CDR3nt: TGTGCCAGCAGTTACGCCCTTGGACTAGCGGGGGACTACGAGCAGTACTTC
j_gene: TRBJ1-6; v_gene: TRBV7-2; d_gene: -; abundance: -; CDR3aa: CASSLDGRNSPLHF; CDR3nt: TGTGCCAGCAGCTTGGACGGGAGGAATTCACCCCTCCACTTT
j_gene: TRBJ2-7; v_gene: TRBV28; d_gene: TRBD2; abundance: -; CDR3aa: CASSWLAENSYEQYF; CDR3nt: TGTGCCAGCAGTTGGCTAGCGGAAAACTCCTACGAGCAGTACTTC
j_gene: TRBJ2-3; v_gene: TRBV6-6; d_gene: -; abundance: -; CDR3aa: CASSWGVDEQYF; CDR3nt: TGTGCCAGCAGTTGGGGGGTCGATGAGCAGTATTTT
j_gene: TRBJ2-7; v_gene: TRBV20-1; d_gene: -; abundance: few; CDR3aa: CSAAGRAGHYEQYF; CDR3nt: TGCAGTGCTGCAGGACGAGCGGGACACTACGAGCAGTACTTC
j_gene: TRBJ2-7; v_gene: TRBV12-3/TRBV12-4; d_gene: TRBD1; abundance: once; CDR3aa: CASSLGQGVKYEQYF; CDR3nt: TGTGCCAGCAGTTTAGGGCAGGGGGTTAAATACGAGCAGTACTTC
j_gene: TRBJ2-7; v_gene: TRBV12-3/TRBV12-4; d_gene: TRBD2; abundance: -; CDR3aa: CASSFESSGRPYF; CDR3nt: TGTGCCAGCAGTTTTGAGTCTAGCGGAAGGCCGTACTTC
j_gene: TRBJ1-1; v_gene: TRBV29-1; d_gene: -; abundance: few; CDR3aa: CSVEEIILEAFF; CDR3nt: TGCAGCGTTGAAGAGATAATCTTAGAGGCTTTCTTT
j_gene: TRBJ2-2; v_gene: TRBV20-1; d_gene: -; abundance: few; CDR3aa: CSARVPRDTGELFF; CDR3nt: TGCAGTGCTAGAGTGCCCCGCGACACCGGGGAGCTGTTTTTT
j_gene: TRBJ1-6; v_gene: TRBV12-3/TRBV12-4; d_gene: -; abundance: once; CDR3aa: CASSSGYNSPLHF; CDR3nt: TGTGCCAGCAGTTCGGGCTATAATTCACCCCTCCACTTT
j_gene: TRBJ1-5; v_gene: TRBV12-3/TRBV12-4; d_gene: TRBD1; abundance: many; CDR3aa: CASSTRTGSGQPQHF; CDR3nt: TGTGCCAGCAGTACCCGGACAGGGTCTGGACAGCCCCAGCATTTT
j_gene: TRBJ2-3; v_gene: TRBV10-3; d_gene: -; abundance: many; CDR3aa: CAISVQGTTDTQYF; CDR3nt: TGTGCCATCAGTGTGCAGGGAACCACAGATACGCAGTATTTT
j_gene: TRBJ2-7; v_gene: TRBV5-1; d_gene: TRBD1; abundance: many; CDR3aa: CASSLVGTGDGDEQYF; CDR3nt: TGCGCCAGCAGCTTGGTGGGGACAGGGGATGGCGATGAGCAGTACTTC
j_gene: TRBJ2-3; v_gene: TRBV7-2; d_gene: -; abundance: -; CDR3aa: CASSVQITGTQYF; CDR3nt: TGTGCCAGCAGCGTACAGATCACGGGTACGCAGTATTTT
j_gene: TRBJ2-1; v_gene: TRBV25-1; d_gene: -; abundance: few; CDR3aa: CASSVQPGGFF; CDR3nt: TGTGCCAGCAGTGTCCAGCCGGGCGGGTTCTTC
j_gene: TRBJ2-4; v_gene: TRBV20-1; d_gene: TRBD1; abundance: -; CDR3aa: CSANGQGSLETQYF; CDR3nt: TGCAGTGCTAATGGACAGGGTTCTTTAGAGACACAGTACTTC
j_gene: TRBJ2-3; v_gene: TRBV18; d_gene: TRBD1; abundance: many; CDR3aa: CASSLTGQGSHGDTQYF; CDR3nt: TGTGCCAGCTCACTCACGGGACAGGGGTCACATGGAGATACGCAGTATTTT
j_gene: TRBJ2-7; v_gene: TRBV5-1; d_gene: TRBD1; abundance: -; CDR3aa: CASSPGTASSYEQYF; CDR3nt: TGCGCCAGCAGTCCGGGGACAGCGAGCTCCTACGAGCAGTACTTC
j_gene: TRBJ2-1; v_gene: TRBV5-1; d_gene: -; abundance: many; CDR3aa: CASGRGGSYNEQFF; CDR3nt: TGCGCCAGCGGCAGGGGAGGATCCTACAATGAGCAGTTCTTC
j_gene: TRBJ2-5; v_gene: TRBV7-9; d_gene: TRBD2; abundance: -; CDR3aa: CASSPAGHQETQYF; CDR3nt: TGTGCCAGCAGTCCAGCGGGGCATCAAGAGACCCAGTACTTC
j_gene: TRBJ2-7; v_gene: TRBV6-2/TRBV6-3; d_gene: -; abundance: many; CDR3aa: CASSYPGLPYEQYF; CDR3nt: TGTGCCAGCAGTTACCCGGGACTGCCCTACGAGCAGTACTTC
j_gene: TRBJ2-2; v_gene: TRBV5-1; d_gene: -; abundance: -; CDR3aa: CASSLGAVLTGELFF; CDR3nt: TGCGCCAGCAGCTTGGGGGCAGTGCTCACCGGGGAGCTGTTTTTT